This record covers a single T cell receptor beta chain. Libraries were prepared by immunoSEQ multiplex PCR; TCRdb keeps only in-frame clonotypes and omits some of them. This repertoire shows fewer than 2,000 clones, approximately 78% found once; its top ten account for approximately 10%. The CDR3 extends over 13 amino acids. Trimming pared 1 base from V and 7 bases from J, leaving 10 bases between. CDR1 is MNHNS, CDR2 SASEGT, per germline. The data originate from a study of chemoradiotherapy in HPV16-positive cancers. Sequencing was performed on tumor tissue, taken from a patient who underwent chemoradiotherapy. The receptor was isolated from a human donor with HPV-associated anogenital cancer. The V and J genes are TRBV6-1 and TRBJ1-2; D not certain. CDR3 DNA: TGTGCCAGCAGTGAAGGCACTTACCGTGGCTACACCTTC. Its translation: CASSEGTYRGYTF.